The subject of this entry is one TCR beta chain. Its antigen is as yet unknown. These data are taken from a study of cytomegalovirus exposure and HLA in healthy donors. In the study overall: Around 77 million unique TCRs from HLA-typed donors made up an early data release. Findings and limits, study-wide: Researchers counted some 150 TCR beta chains as cytomegalovirus-associated. According to an earlier analysis, most TCR beta V segments yielded productive rearrangements about 87% or about 30% of the time.

The PCR made use of 60 Vbeta and 13 Jbeta primers. Libraries were prepared by immunoSEQ multiplex PCR; TCRdb keeps only in-frame clonotypes and omits some of them. The sample holds about 180,000 clones, 76% seen once. Donors were nominally healthy when sampled, though unrecorded immune exposures were likely. The V gene lost 2 bases and the J gene lost 5 bases, with 9 bases spanning the gap. Germline V CDR1 and CDR2: SGHVS, FQNEAQ. This CDR3 is built from 14 residues. The TCR comes from a young man in good health and CMV-seronegative. Source material: PBMCs. The chain joins TRBV7-8 to TRBJ2-2; D might be TRBD2 (5 bases). The CDR3 is CASSLFEGTGELFF. DNA for the CDR3: TGTGCCAGCAGCTTATTTGAGGGAACCGGGGAGCTGTTTTTT. The entire variable domain, with the rest obtained from reference TRBV7-8 and TRBJ2-2, is as follows: GAGVSQSPRYKVAKRGQDVALRCDPISGHVSLFWYQQALGQGPEFLTYFQNEAQLDKSGLPSDRFFAERPEGSVSTLKIQRTQQEDSAVYLCASSLFEGTGELFFGEGSRLTVL.